What follows are 17 T cell receptor beta chains derived from one specimen sequenced in a study of cytomegalovirus exposure and HLA in healthy donors. Primers for the PCR totalled 60 Vbeta and 13 Jbeta. Profiling relied on immunoSEQ multiplex PCR, and the TCRdb table lists in-frame clones only, not all of them. Of 180,000 or so clones listed, about 77% are singletons. Sample: PBMCs. Every receptor here comes from a female donor in good health and CMV-seronegative.

There are a few counts of this clone. The chain has TRBV5-1 and TRBJ2-2, with D perhaps TRBD2 (6 bases). The CDR3 is made up of 14 amino acids. The germline V gene encodes CDR1 SGHRS and CDR2 YFSETQ. Trimming shortened V by 2 bases and J by 1 base, and 6 bases separated the two germline ends. In nucleotides, the CDR3 is TGCGCCAGCAGCTTTAGCGGGAACACCGGGGAGCTGTTTTTT. Residues: CASSFSGNTGELFF.

This chain connects TRBV27 to TRBJ2-3; TRBD2 matches at 14 bases. This CDR3 has 17 residues. Germline V gives CDR1 MNHEY, CDR2 SMNVEV (reference sequence). J gave up 6 bases and V 6 bases, and 11 bases lay outside the gene matches. The CDR3 spells CASRRPSGTSGSDTQYF. For the CDR3, the DNA is TGTGCCAGCAGAAGACCATCCGGGACTAGCGGGAGTGATACGCAGTATTTT.

This sequence joins TRBV5-1 and TRBJ2-7, with D perhaps TRBD2 (6 bases). Germline CDR1 reads SGHRS; CDR2 reads YFSETQ. V shed 1 base and J shed 5 bases, with 19 bases lying between them. The CDR3 is 16 residues long. The CDR3 bases are TGCGCCAGCAGCTTGCAGGGACTGGCCTCCCTTCACGAGCAGTACTTC. Translated: CASSLQGLASLHEQYF.

Here the CDR3 DNA reads TGTGCCAGCTCACCAAGTACGGGGGGATCCGTCGAAAAACTGTTTTTT. Translated: CASSPSTGGSVEKLFF. V is TRBV18 and J is TRBJ1-4, with D perhaps matching TRBD1 (5 bases). Germline V gene sequence: CDR1 KGHSH, CDR2 LQKENI. The CDR3 has 16 amino acids. V lost 2 bases and J lost 8, with 18 bases in between.

This clone was observed a few times. J is TRBJ1-1 and V is TRBV6-5, with D tentatively TRBD1 (6 bases). Germline values: CDR1 MNHEY, CDR2 SVGAGI. V gave up 2 bases and J gave up 5 bases, with 18 bases separating them. The CDR3 contains 16 residues. CDR3 sequence: CASSYSAGTLATEAFF. Written as DNA, the CDR3 is TGTGCCAGCAGTTACAGTGCCGGGACACTTGCGACTGAAGCTTTCTTT.

V gene TRBV11-1 combines with J gene TRBJ1-1; the match to TRBD1 covers 7 bases. V lost 6 bases, J lost 0 bases, and 4 bases stayed unmatched. The germline V gene encodes CDR1 SGHAT and CDR2 FQDESV (reference sequence). This CDR3 has 14 amino acids. The CDR3 region is CASRQGVMNTEAFF. Here the CDR3 DNA reads TGTGCCAGCAGGCAGGGGGTGATGAACACTGAAGCTTTCTTT.

The rearrangement joins TRBV11-3 to TRBJ2-3; 9 bases fit TRBD1. J gave up 0 bases and V 5 bases, and 6 bases lay outside the gene matches. Germline lookup yields CDR1 SGHNT and CDR2 YENEEA. The CDR3 has 16 amino acids. CDR3 in amino acids: CASSTRTGASTDTQYF. In DNA, the CDR3 is TGTGCCAGCAGCACTCGGACAGGGGCGAGCACAGATACGCAGTATTTT. The full variable domain, rest sourced from reference TRBV11-3 and TRBJ2-3, is EAGVVQSPRYKIIEKKQPVAFWCNPISGHNTLYWYLQNLGQGPELLIRYENEEAVDDSQLPKDRFSAERLKGVDSTLKIQPAELGDSAVYLCASSTRTGASTDTQYFGPGTRLTVL.

The chain joins TRBV9 to TRBJ2-2, with TRBD1 as a possible D gene (5 bases). Germline CDR1 SGDLS, CDR2 YYNGEE. The CDR3 is made up of 17 amino acids. Trimming took off 0 bases at V and 2 bases at J, with 14 bases between the two ends. For the CDR3, the DNA is TGTGCCAGCAGCGTAGGGGCCCCCAGGGAAAACACCGGGGAGCTGTTTTTT. Translating it yields CASSVGAPRENTGELFF.

The V gene is TRBV6-5, the J gene TRBJ2-7, with a tentative D call TRBD1 (5 bases). The CDR3 spans 15 residues. Looked up from germline, CDR1 is MNHEY and CDR2 is SVGAGI. The V and J ends lost 2 bases and 1 base respectively, with 12 bases between them. CDR3 nucleotides: TGTGCCAGCAGTTACAATCCGCCAGGGTCCTACGAGCAGTACTTC. This encodes CASSYNPPGSYEQYF.

This clone was counted a few times. Other DNA variants within this sample encode the same CDR3. The chain has TRBV18 and TRBJ2-5; 9 bases are a match to TRBD2. The J segment lost 3 bases and the V segment lost 1 base, leaving 0 bases of the junction unmatched. The CDR3 is made up of 14 amino acids. CDR1 is KGHSH, CDR2 LQKENI, per germline. Here the CDR3 DNA reads TGTGCCAGCTCACCACTAGCGGGGGAAGAGACCCAGTACTTC. This sequence encodes CASSPLAGEETQYF.

This clone was seen a few times. V is TRBV7-2 and J is TRBJ2-2, with TRBD1 matching 9 bases. The CDR3 has 16 amino acids. J lost 2 bases, V lost 5 bases, and 6 bases had no gene match. CDR1 SGHTA and CDR2 FQGNSA come from the germline V gene. The CDR3 coding sequence is TGTGCCAGCAGCCCGACAGGGGGTTTTAACACCGGGGAGCTGTTTTTT. It specifies CASSPTGGFNTGELFF.

The gene calls are TRBV7-6 and TRBJ1-2; 8 bases are shared with TRBD1. The ends lost 4 bases at V and 7 bases at J; junction bases unmatched: 8. This CDR3 has 14 residues. Germline V gives CDR1 SGHVS, CDR2 FNYEAQ. CDR3: CASSSDRVSGGYTF. In DNA form, the CDR3 reads TGTGCCAGCAGCTCGGACAGGGTGTCAGGTGGCTACACCTTC.

The chain carries TRBV29-1 and TRBJ2-7; 10 bases fit TRBD1. Germline lookup yields CDR1 SQVTM and CDR2 ANQGSEA. This CDR3 contains 14 residues. V trimming: 6 bases; J trimming: 2 bases; junction bases outside the gene matches: 7. The CDR3 reads CSVRTGGKTYEQYF. The CDR3 DNA is TGCAGCGTGCGGACAGGGGGGAAAACCTACGAGCAGTACTTC.

The chain carries TRBV7-9 and TRBJ2-6, with D unclear. V lost 4 bases and J lost 0, with 4 bases in between. Germline V gene data show CDR1 as SEHNR and CDR2 as FQNEAQ (reference sequence). The CDR3 consists of 14 residues. CDR3 sequence reads: CASSSFSGANVLTF. DNA of the CDR3: TGTGCCAGCAGCTCATTCTCTGGGGCCAACGTCCTGACTTTC.

The chain employs TRBV7-9 and TRBJ2-2, with TRBD1 matching 9 bases. Germline V lookup: CDR1 SEHNR, CDR2 FQNEAQ (reference sequence). This CDR3 comprises 16 residues. The V and J ends lost 5 bases and 4 bases, in that order; junction bases with no gene match: 8. The CDR3 is CASSPLQGAPTGELFF. In DNA form, the CDR3 reads TGTGCCAGCAGCCCCCTACAGGGGGCGCCCACCGGGGAGCTGTTTTTT. Drawing the rest from reference TRBV7-9 and TRBJ2-2, the complete variable domain is DTGVSQNPRHKITKRGQNVTFRCDPISEHNRLYWYRQTLGQGPEFLTYFQNEAQLEKSRLLSDRFSAERPKGSFSTLEIQRTEQGDSAMYLCASSPLQGAPTGELFFGEGSRLTVL.

V is TRBV21-1 and J is TRBJ1-1; the D call in the table, TRBD1, was not verified against the DNA. TRBV21-1 is labeled a pseudogene. This CDR3 is 16 amino acids long. Here the CDR3 reads CASSKEDDSVNTEAFF. The CDR3 region has the DNA TGTGCCAGCAGCAAAGAGGACGACAGTGTGAACACTGAAGCTTTCTTT.

The chain combines TRBV7-2 with TRBJ2-5; D might be TRBD1 (5 bases). The CDR3 has 12 amino acids. Germline assignment: CDR1 SGHTA and CDR2 FQGNSA. Deletions cut 5 bases from V and 5 bases from J, with 9 bases between. CDR3 in amino acids: CASSPQGETQYF. The CDR3 DNA reads as TGTGCCAGCAGCCCCCAGGGTGAGACCCAGTACTTC.